This T cell receptor (beta chain) was sequenced for a study of vaccination effects on CD4 cells after COVID-19. Antigen-specific CD4+ T cell clonotypes were called by their expansion after viral peptide-pool culture in ViraFEST. When roughly eleven days of culture had elapsed, CD4+ T cells were isolated. Each participant was administered two doses of either the BNT162b2 or the mRNA-1273 vaccine. Wells containing approximately 2 million PBMC each were cultured with 9 to 10 IU/ml IL-2 and 10 ug/ml peptides. The CDR3 loop spans 15 amino acids. CDR1 and CDR2 (germline): SGHRS, YFSETQ. Trimming stripped 2 bases from V and 3 bases from J, with 15 bases between. Using immunoSEQ multiplex PCR, the repertoire was profiled, and TCRdb retains in-frame clones only, with some absent. The repertoire holds roughly 46,000 clones, 65% to 75% seen once, with around 15% in the top ten. Comments on this clone: Antigen unknown.

Material: CD4+ T cells from PBMCs cultured with HCoV-OC43 spike peptides, obtained after COVID-19 vaccination. Described subset: HCoV-OC43 spike overlapping peptide pool stimulation. This TCR was recovered from a human donor who received a COVID-19 vaccine. The gene calls are TRBV5-1 and TRBJ2-7, with a tentative D call TRBD2 (6 bases). The chain's CDR3 is CASSFMLSGVYEQYF. The CDR3 DNA follows: TGCGCCAGCAGCTTCATGCTATCGGGGGTCTACGAGCAGTACTTC.